This record looks at one T cell receptor (beta chain) sequence and its context. The target antigen is unknown. The source of the sample is a study of T cell repertoires in cytomegalovirus infection. Study summary: Indicated by public TCR beta signatures were CMV infection and matching HLA type. Study results and caveats: The ex vivo response was dominated by HLA-C-restricted CMV-specific TCR beta clonotypes. Cumulative frequency of public TCR beta families picked out carriers of CMV plus the relevant HLA.

TCRdb re-called the reads through MiXCR, storing one row per CDR3 protein. This sample has roughly 500,000 distinct CDR3 sequences, with approximately 15% found just once. The V and J ends lost 5 bases and 2 bases respectively, with 10 bases between them. Germline values: CDR1 MNHGY, CDR2 SAAAGT. The CDR3 sequence is 14 residues long. This TCR came from a human donor in good health (CMV status not recorded). Some clones in this sample may be carry-over from other donors' samples. The sample was CD8+ T cells from PBMCs. The rearrangement links TRBV6-8 to TRBJ1-5, with D unclear. The DNA of the CDR3 is TGTGCCAGCAGTGCCAACCCAGGCAATCAGCCCCAGCATTTT. It specifies CASSANPGNQPQHF.